This TCR beta chain was profiled in a study of blood T cell repertoires in COVID-19 (TCRdb year 2020). Describing the broader study: The collaborator samples originated in the United States, Italy and Spain and spanned the acute and convalescent phases of COVID-19. The sample metadata nearly always contained a de-identified subject ID, COVID-19 status, age in years and sex. The repertoires were released in a freely available public database intended as a resource for research on the immune response to SARS-CoV-2. Samples came from the ongoing ImmuneRACE study (first 160 participants) plus 1,254 subjects from 6 global collaborators. Where available, HLA class I and class II types were obtained from metadata supplied by the sample provider rather than from assay-based typing. The material from the prospective study consisted of cDNA or gDNA derived from T cells, B-cell-depleted T cells, or PBMCs. Subjects who had been exposed to COVID-19, were actively infected with it, or had recovered from it provided the deeply sampled blood TCRbeta repertoires that made up the dataset. What the authors observed across the whole study: The quantity of clinical and demographic metadata differed by source and by participant and was supplied without curation.

The CDR3 runs 16 residues from the cysteine to the phenylalanine. CDR3 DNA only is kept here, 48 bases in frame from base 1. The germline V end is reduced by 0 bases and the J end by 10 bases; junction bases left unmatched: 4. Looking up the germline V gene yields CDR1 LGHNA and CDR2 YSLEER. TCRbeta CDR3 regions were amplified from genomic DNA by means of the immunoSEQ Assay, a bias-controlled multiplex PCR. Turning to the authors' computational methods: Nucleated cell counts per sample were estimated from amplification of reference gene primers within the assay. To quantify the absolute abundance of each unique TCRbeta CDR3 rearrangement, sequence reads were collapsed and filtered. Productive Simpson clonality was computed per sample as the square root of Simpson's diversity index over productive rearrangements. TCRdb obtained this table from immuneACCESS and retained in-frame rearrangements with V and J assigned. These tables miss some clones; where compared with another copy, unresolved V genes account for less than half of the shortfall, and the remainder is unexplained. The V and J calls and clone size were taken over from that table, and D and trimming were inferred from the DNA. This sample has about 160,000 clones in its table, and approximately 92% of those were observed once. The ten largest clonotypes hold about 5% of the sample.

Of note for this clone: Its antigen is unknown. Base qualities are not provided; no much larger clone lies one nucleotide away.

The collaborating institutions used their own protocols to collect whole blood in K2EDTA tubes. Collaborator samples were shipped for TCRbeta analysis as frozen whole blood, isolated PBMCs, or DNA extracted from either sample type. The sample was peripheral blood. The chain is assembled from TRBV4-3 and TRBJ1-6; TRBD1 matches 12 bases in the middle. This receptor was obtained from a woman between 45 and 60 years old with acute or convalescent COVID-19. The DNA sequence follows: TGCGCCAGCAGCCAAGAAGCAGGGACAGGGGGCTCACCCCTCCACTTT. This codes for CASSQEAGTGGSPLHF.